A single sample is the source of the 10 T cell receptor beta chains below, sequenced in a study of T cells in Graves' hyperthyroidism and ophthalmopathy. From RNA transcripts, TCR beta CDR3 regions were amplified. HTBI primers were used for first-round RT-PCR of the TCR CDR3. Each CDR3 protein is one row after TCRdb ran MiXCR on the multiplex PCR reads. The sample carries under 130,000 distinct CDR3 sequences, roughly 47% recorded once. Sequencing input: blood. The receptors were sampled from a man aged 35-49 years with Graves' hyperthyroidism.

The chain uses TRBV7-2 and TRBJ1-1; D remains unclear. Germline V CDR1 and CDR2: SGHTA, FQGNSA. V dropped 1 base and J dropped 1 base, with 7 bases sitting between them. This CDR3 contains 14 residues. The CDR3 spells CASSLDVRNTEAFF. The CDR3 DNA reads as TGTGCCAGCAGCTTAGACGTTAGGAACACTGAAGCTTTCTTT.

The chain employs TRBV7-3 and TRBJ2-1, with 7 bases fitting TRBD1. Germline V gene data show CDR1 as SGHTA and CDR2 as FQGTGA. V gave up 2 bases and J gave up 4 bases; unmatched junction bases: 17. CDR3 length: 19 residues. The CDR3 nucleotides are TGTGCCAGCAGCTTAGGACTCAGCAGTGAGGGGGCCATTTACAATGAGCAGTTCTTC. The encoded protein is CASSLGLSSEGAIYNEQFF.

The chain recombines TRBV15 with TRBJ2-3; D not resolved. The CDR3 is 14 amino acids. V gave up 5 bases and J gave up 1 base, with 10 bases separating them. Germline V gene sequence: CDR1 LNHNV, CDR2 YYDKDF (reference sequence). The CDR3 DNA sequence: TGTGCCACCAGCCCTTCGGCCGGCACAGATACGCAGTATTTT. Its translation is CATSPSAGTDTQYF.

CDR3: CSARVGQSGRGLFF. The CDR3 coding sequence is TGCAGTGCTAGAGTGGGACAGAGTGGCCGAGGGCTGTTTTTT. The chain joins TRBV20-1 to TRBJ1-4; 7 bases line up with TRBD1. Germline V gene sequence: CDR1 DFQATT, CDR2 SNEGSKA (reference sequence). CDR3 length: 14 residues. V trimming: 1 base; J trimming: 14 bases; junction bases outside the gene matches: 13.

The V and J genes are TRBV19 and TRBJ2-1; D is perhaps TRBD1 (5 bases). The CDR3 sequence is 12 residues long. In germline, CDR1 is LNHDA, CDR2 SQIVND (reference sequence). V was shortened by 8 bases and J by 8 bases, with 13 bases between the two germline ends. CDR3 sequence reads: CASRNQGHEQFF. The CDR3 DNA reads TGTGCCAGTCGTAATCAGGGTCATGAGCAGTTCTTC.

The V and J genes are TRBV25-1 and TRBJ2-3; the match to TRBD2 covers 7 bases. V gave up 8 bases and J gave up 2 bases; unmatched junction bases: 10. CDR1 and CDR2 from the germline V gene are MGHDK and SYGVNS. This CDR3 comprises 15 residues. Here the CDR3 reads CASSPWGGSTDTQYF. The CDR3 DNA sequence: TGTGCCAGCTCACCATGGGGGGGATCCACAGATACGCAGTATTTT.

On this clonotype itself: Germline is not matched at one junction end, which may reflect a read error. The V and J genes are TRBV29-1 and TRBJ1-1; D gene unclear. Looked up from germline, CDR1 is SQVTM and CDR2 is ANQGSEA. CDR3 length equals 11 residues. The CDR3 sequence is CSACMNTEAFF. Here the CDR3 DNA reads TGCAGCGCCTGCATGAACACCGAAGCTTTCTTT.

On this clonotype: The conserved phenylalanine or tryptophan is not found at the CDR3 terminus, so this likely reflects a read error. No DNA is shown, since the ends of the CDR3 on it are uncertain; the CDR3 is the one TCRdb lists. The chain uses TRBV7-3 and TRBJ2-1; TRBD1 was called by the table and not checked on the DNA. The CDR3 extends over 9 residues, inclusive of both ends. Germline-derived CDR1 and CDR2 are SGHTA and FQGTGA. CDR3 residues: CASSNYSGT.

The rearrangement joins TRBV20-1 to TRBJ2-7; 10 bases match TRBD2. The CDR3 has 15 amino acids. The trim removed 3 bases at V and 3 bases at J, leaving 8 bases unmatched. CDR1 and CDR2 (germline): DFQATT, SNEGSKA (reference sequence). CDR3 nucleotide sequence: TGCAGTGCTAGGAGCGGGCTAGCGGGAGTCTACGAGCAGTACTTC. This translates into CSARSGLAGVYEQYF.

CDR3 region: CATSREVTANYGANVLTF. Written as DNA, the CDR3 is TGTGCCACCAGCAGAGAGGTTACAGCGAACTATGGGGCCAACGTCCTGACTTTC. The V call is TRBV15, the J call TRBJ2-6, with D unclear. CDR3 size: 18 residues. Germline CDR1 and CDR2: LNHNV and YYDKDF (reference sequence). V gave up 0 bases and J gave up 3 bases, with 15 bases separating them.